These 30 T cell receptor beta chains came from one sample sequenced in a study of blood T cell repertoires in COVID-19. Profiled with immunoSEQ multiplex PCR; TCRdb holds only in-frame clones, not every one. The table shows approximately 240,000 clones, with roughly 87% occurring only once. Sequenced: PBMCs or T cells enriched from blood (not recorded which). The receptors stem from a woman between 25 and 40 years old with acute COVID-19.

The chain combines TRBV9 with TRBJ2-5; 8 positions agree with TRBD1. With V trimmed by 0 bases and J by 3 bases, 4 bases remained unmatched. CDR1 is SGDLS, CDR2 YYNGEE, per germline. CDR3 length equals 15 residues. In DNA, the CDR3 is TGTGCCAGCAGCGTAGGCGGACAGGGAAAAGAGACCCAGTACTTC. Translated: CASSVGGQGKETQYF.

J is TRBJ1-1 and V is TRBV19; 9 bases are shared with TRBD1. The trim removed 7 bases at V and 12 bases at J, leaving 15 bases unmatched. Germline V gives CDR1 LNHDA, CDR2 SQIVND (reference sequence). The CDR3 is made up of 14 amino acids. CDR3 residues: CASTQSGTGTLTFF. The CDR3 nucleotides are TGTGCCAGTACCCAATCGGGGACAGGGACTTTAACTTTCTTT. Combining the CDR3 with reference TRBV19 and TRBJ1-1 gives the whole variable domain DGGITQSPKYLFRKEGQNVTLSCEQNLNHDAMYWYRQDPGQGLRLIYYSQIVNDFQKGDIAEGYSVSREKKESFPLTVTSAQKNPTAFYLCASTQSGTGTLTFFGQGTRLTVV.

The chain carries TRBV7-3 and TRBJ2-1, with 10 bases matching TRBD2. This CDR3 spans 15 amino acids. V trimming: 5 bases; J trimming: 5 bases; junction bases outside the gene matches: 6. Germline V CDR1 and CDR2: SGHTA, FQGTGA. The DNA of the CDR3 is TGTGCCAGCAGCCCGTCTAGCGGGAGAAACAATGAGCAGTTCTTC. Translating gives CASSPSSGRNNEQFF.

CDR3: CASSQDNAERGREQYF. The CDR3 region has the DNA TGTGCCAGCAGCCAAGATAATGCTGAGCGGGGGAGGGAGCAGTACTTC. The rearrangement joins TRBV4-2 to TRBJ2-7; 8 bases line up with TRBD2. With 0 bases clipped from V and 7 bases from J, the junction kept 11 bases outside the gene matches. Germline V gene lookup returns CDR1 LGHNA and CDR2 YNFKEQ. The CDR3 length is 16 residues.

This chain connects TRBV27 to TRBJ2-4, with no clear D. Trimming stripped 7 bases from V and 5 bases from J, with 12 bases between. This CDR3 has 13 amino acids. Germline CDR1 and CDR2: MNHEY and SMNVEV (reference sequence). CDR3 loop: CASMPRRENIQYF. In DNA form, the CDR3 reads TGTGCCAGCATGCCACGTCGGGAAAACATTCAGTACTTC.

CDR3 in DNA: TGTGCCAGCAGCGTTGGGACAGACTACGAGCAGTACTTC. Its translation is CASSVGTDYEQYF. This chain joins TRBV11-3 and TRBJ2-7, with 7 bases matching TRBD1. CDR3 length equals 13 residues. Germline V gene data show CDR1 as SGHNT and CDR2 as YENEEA. V lost 5 bases to trimming and J lost 3 bases; unmatched junction nucleotides: 4.

The chain joins TRBV28 to TRBJ1-2; TRBD1 aligns across 8 bases. This CDR3 is built from 13 residues. V shed 5 bases, J shed 7 bases, and the junction held 6 bases outside the gene matches. CDR1 is MDHEN, CDR2 SYDVKM, per germline. The CDR3 loop is CASSVTQGGGYTF. For the CDR3, the DNA is TGTGCCAGCAGTGTCACACAGGGGGGTGGCTACACCTTC.

As to this clone: The same CDR3 is also encoded by other DNA sequences in this sample. The chain recombines TRBV18 with TRBJ1-1, with 8 bases lining up with TRBD1. The V gene's germline CDR1 is KGHSH and CDR2 LQKENI. CDR3 size: 15 residues. V trimming: 6 bases; J trimming: 0 bases; junction bases outside the gene matches: 6. Here the CDR3 reads CASSPGQGMNTEAFF. CDR3 nucleotide sequence: TGTGCCAGCTCGCCCGGACAGGGTATGAACACTGAAGCTTTCTTT.

The chain links TRBV7-9 to TRBJ1-1, with TRBD1 identical over 7 bases. CDR1 is SEHNR, CDR2 FQNEAQ, per germline (reference sequence). V shed 0 bases, J shed 1 base, and the junction held 2 bases outside the gene matches. The CDR3 spans 15 residues. The CDR3 sequence is CASSLADRANTEAFF. CDR3 DNA: TGTGCCAGCAGCTTAGCTGACAGGGCGAACACTGAAGCTTTCTTT.

The gene calls are TRBV7-3 and TRBJ2-1; D may be TRBD1 (6 bases). CDR1 and CDR2 from the germline V gene are SGHTA and FQGTGA. The CDR3 is 13 amino acids. V lost 2 bases and J lost 7, with 9 bases in between. The CDR3 loop reads CASSLSRGNEQFF. CDR3 nucleotides: TGTGCCAGCAGCTTATCGAGGGGGAATGAGCAGTTCTTC. Combining the CDR3 with reference TRBV7-3 and TRBJ2-1 gives the whole variable domain GAGVSQTPSNKVTEKGKYVELRCDPISGHTALYWYRQSLGQGPEFLIYFQGTGAADDSGLPNDRFFAVRPEGSVSTLKIQRTERGDSAVYLCASSLSRGNEQFFGPGTRLTVL.

The gene calls are TRBV18 and TRBJ2-5, with D hard to call. The CDR3 has 14 amino acids. With 0 bases removed from V and 1 base from J, the gap between germline ends came to 6 bases. Germline V CDR1 and CDR2: KGHSH, LQKENI. Here the CDR3 DNA reads TGTGCCAGCTCACCACCGAGCCCCCAAGAGACCCAGTACTTC. This gives the protein CASSPPSPQETQYF.

V and J are TRBV27 and TRBJ1-6; no firm D call. This CDR3 comprises 17 residues. Germline V lookup: CDR1 MNHEY, CDR2 SMNVEV (reference sequence). V was trimmed by 1 base and J by 10 bases, leaving 20 bases between them. CDR3 DNA: TGTGCCAGCAGTTTATACGCAGGCGTACGCTCGAACTCACCCCTCCACTTT. Protein product: CASSLYAGVRSNSPLHF.

The chain couples TRBV7-8 to TRBJ2-1, with a possible D match to TRBD2 (6 bases). The CDR3 is 20 residues long. From germline, CDR1 is SGHVS and CDR2 FQNEAQ. Trimming stripped 2 bases from V and 6 bases from J, with 29 bases between. The CDR3 bases are TGTGCCAGCAGCTTATTCGGGGGACCGACACGACCCGGGTACGGCAATGAGCAGTTCTTC. This translates into CASSLFGGPTRPGYGNEQFF.

This clone turned up a few times. The CDR3 DNA sequence: TGTGCCAGCAGCTGGCAGGTCAGCCCCACAGATACGCAGTATTTT. Translation: CASSWQVSPTDTQYF. This chain links TRBV5-5 with TRBJ2-3; no definite D call. Germline CDR1 and CDR2: SGHKS and YYEKEE (reference sequence). V shed 3 bases and J shed 2 bases, with 13 bases lying between them. The CDR3 sequence is 15 residues long.

This clone was counted once. V is TRBV28 and J is TRBJ2-2, with D maybe TRBD2 (6 bases). Trimming shortened V by 10 bases and J by 0 bases, and 12 bases separated the two germline ends. Germline CDR1 is MDHEN and CDR2 is SYDVKM. This CDR3 is 14 amino acids long. The CDR3, as DNA: TGTGCCACCCAGTGGGGGGCGAACACCGGGGAGCTGTTTTTT. Its translation is CATQWGANTGELFF.

The chain has TRBV18 and TRBJ1-2, with a possible D match to TRBD1 (6 bases). Germline loops: CDR1 KGHSH, CDR2 LQKENI. This CDR3 has 15 amino acids. V lost 5 bases to trimming and J lost 0 bases, with 13 bases between them. CDR3 region: CASSSGQRSNYGYTF. The CDR3 DNA reads TGTGCCAGCTCATCAGGACAGCGGTCTAACTATGGCTACACCTTC.

This rearrangement joins TRBV11-2 to TRBJ1-2, with 7 nucleotides matching TRBD1. The CDR3 loop spans 16 amino acids. V lost 2 bases, J lost 2 bases, and 8 bases stayed unmatched. Per the germline V gene, CDR1 is SGHAT and CDR2 is FQNNGV. DNA of the CDR3: TGTGCCAGCAGCTTATCGGGTGGGACAGAAAACTATGGCTACACCTTC. Amino acids: CASSLSGGTENYGYTF.

V is TRBV30 and J is TRBJ2-7, with 7 bases fitting TRBD1. Germline V lookup: CDR1 GTSNPN, CDR2 SVGIG (reference sequence). The CDR3 has 14 amino acids. The V and J ends lost 4 bases and 2 bases, in that order; junction bases with no gene match: 8. The CDR3 coding sequence is TGTGCCTGGACTCCGGGACAGTGGACCTACGAGCAGTACTTC. Residues: CAWTPGQWTYEQYF.

This chain connects TRBV27 to TRBJ2-3; D not certain. Germline values: CDR1 MNHEY, CDR2 SMNVEV (reference sequence). The CDR3 is made up of 14 amino acids. The germline V and J ends were trimmed by 2 bases and 0 bases, with 6 bases remaining between them. CDR3 nucleotides: TGTGCCAGCAGTTTAGTTTCTAGCACAGATACGCAGTATTTT. Translation gives CASSLVSSTDTQYF.

The rearrangement uses TRBV29-1 and TRBJ2-5; weak D call: TRBD2 (6 bases). Per the germline V gene, CDR1 is SQVTM and CDR2 is ANQGSEA. Trimming shortened V by 6 bases and J by 5 bases, and 16 bases separated the two germline ends. The CDR3 contains 13 residues. Here the CDR3 DNA reads TGCAGCGTGTCCGGGACGGGGGTCGAGACCCAGTACTTC. This codes for CSVSGTGVETQYF.

The V gene is TRBV2, the J gene TRBJ2-1; TRBD2 matches 7 bases. V trimming: 7 bases; J trimming: 3 bases; junction bases outside the gene matches: 9. This CDR3 has 15 residues. CDR1 is SNHLY and CDR2 is FYNNEI in the germline V gene. CDR3 loop: CASTDDSGFYNEQFF. In DNA form, the CDR3 reads TGTGCCAGCACAGATGATAGCGGGTTCTACAATGAGCAGTTCTTC.

This rearrangement joins TRBV28 to TRBJ1-5, with 12 nucleotides matching TRBD1. Germline V gene lookup returns CDR1 MDHEN and CDR2 SYDVKM. The CDR3 has 18 residues. With 7 bases clipped from V and 0 bases from J, the junction kept 10 bases outside the gene matches. This chain's CDR3 is CASIRGGTGGFSNQPQHF. As DNA, the CDR3 is TGTGCCAGCATCAGGGGTGGGACAGGGGGCTTTAGCAATCAGCCCCAGCATTTT.

This chain uses TRBV12-3 or TRBV12-4 with TRBJ1-1; D ambiguous. This CDR3 comprises 11 residues. V was cut by 2 bases and J by 8 bases, with 6 bases left in between. The CDR3 loop is CASSLLGEAFF. DNA of the CDR3: TGTGCCAGCAGTTTACTAGGAGAAGCTTTCTTT.

The chain carries TRBV3-1 (or the pseudogene TRBV3-2) and TRBJ2-5; possible D gene TRBD2, 5 bases. This CDR3 is 15 amino acids long. Germline CDR1 LGHDT, CDR2 YNNKEL (reference sequence). V lost 0 bases to trimming and J lost 1 base, with 9 bases between them. Here the CDR3 reads CASSQDPGFQETQYF. The CDR3 DNA reads TGTGCCAGCAGCCAAGATCCGGGATTCCAAGAGACCCAGTACTTC.

The rearrangement joins TRBV29-1 to TRBJ2-7; 13 bases map to TRBD2. CDR1 and CDR2 (germline): SQVTM, ANQGSEA. This CDR3 spans 15 amino acids. The V and J ends lost 4 bases and 0 bases, in that order; junction bases with no gene match: 3. This CDR3 reads CSVGTSGGGSYEQYF. The CDR3 DNA reads TGCAGCGTTGGGACTAGCGGGGGTGGCTCCTACGAGCAGTACTTC.

V is TRBV7-2 and J is TRBJ1-4; 7 bases are a match to TRBD1. CDR1 is SGHTA, CDR2 FQGNSA, per germline. The CDR3 covers 15 residues. The ends lost 4 bases at V and 3 bases at J; junction bases unmatched: 5. DNA of the CDR3: TGTGCCAGCAGCTCCGCGGGACAGCCTAATGAAAAACTGTTTTTT. Residues: CASSSAGQPNEKLFF.

This CDR3 reads CASSLGQGGNEQFF. The CDR3 DNA is TGTGCCAGCAGCCTTGGACAGGGCGGCAATGAGCAGTTCTTC. This chain joins TRBV7-3 and TRBJ2-1; TRBD1 aligns across 8 bases. The germline CDR1 and CDR2 sequences are SGHTA and FQGTGA. The CDR3 contains 14 residues. The ends lost 5 bases at V and 6 bases at J; junction bases unmatched: 6.

For the CDR3, the DNA is TGTGCCAGCAGCCCGGATACAGGGTTGGGCACTGAAGCTTTCTTT. It yields the protein CASSPDTGLGTEAFF. The chain employs TRBV3-1 (or the pseudogene TRBV3-2) and TRBJ1-1, with D possibly being TRBD1 (6 bases). CDR3 length: 15 residues. V lost 4 bases and J 4 bases, leaving 16 bases between the germline ends. Per the germline V gene, CDR1 is LGHDT and CDR2 is YNNKEL (reference sequence).

This clone came up a few times. V and J are TRBV30 and TRBJ2-5; possible D gene TRBD2, 6 bases. Germline lookup yields CDR1 GTSNPN and CDR2 SVGIG (reference sequence). CDR3 length: 15 amino acids. Deletions cut 1 base from V and 5 bases from J, with 17 bases between. CDR3 region: CAWSGEGGVGETQYF. The CDR3, as DNA: TGTGCCTGGAGTGGGGAAGGAGGGGTTGGGGAGACCCAGTACTTC.

The CDR3, as DNA: TGCGCCAGCAGTGGACAGGAAGATACGCAGTATTTT. Translation gives CASSGQEDTQYF. The chain is built from TRBV10-1 and TRBJ2-3, with a weak D call TRBD1 (6 bases). V shed 4 bases and J shed 5 bases, with 7 bases lying between them. The CDR3 is made up of 12 amino acids. Germline lookup yields CDR1 WNHNN and CDR2 SYGVQD (reference sequence).